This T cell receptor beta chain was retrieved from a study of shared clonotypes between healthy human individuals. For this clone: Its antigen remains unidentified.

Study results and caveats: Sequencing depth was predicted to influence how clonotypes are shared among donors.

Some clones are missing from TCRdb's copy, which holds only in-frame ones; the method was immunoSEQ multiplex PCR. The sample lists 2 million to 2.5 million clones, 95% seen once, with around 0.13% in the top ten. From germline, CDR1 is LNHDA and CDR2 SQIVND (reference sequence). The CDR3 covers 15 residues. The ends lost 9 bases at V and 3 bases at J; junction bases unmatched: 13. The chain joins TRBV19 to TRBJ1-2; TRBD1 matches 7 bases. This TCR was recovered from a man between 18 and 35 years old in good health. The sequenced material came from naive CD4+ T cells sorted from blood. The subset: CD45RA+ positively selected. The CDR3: CASVSPAGGDYGYTF. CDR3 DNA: TGTGCCAGCGTCTCACCGGCAGGGGGGGACTATGGCTACACCTTC.